These 32 T cell receptor beta chains share one sample of origin, sequenced in a study of technical replicates of blood from a handful of donors. The assay was immunoSEQ multiplex PCR, and TCRdb's table has in-frame clones only and misses some. The sample yields 55,000 to 60,000 clones, 85% to 95% seen once. Sequencing was done on a sample of PBMCs. Receptors originate from a human donor in good health. Some clones in this sample may be carry-over from other donors' samples.

Only one count was recorded for this clone. CDR3 sequence reads: CASSLLRGGTEAFF. The CDR3 bases are TGTGCCAGCAGCTTATTACGAGGGGGTACTGAAGCTTTCTTT. V gene TRBV7-2 combines with J gene TRBJ1-1; TRBD1 is a possible D gene (6 bases). V lost 2 bases and J 5 bases, leaving 12 bases between the germline ends. From germline, CDR1 is SGHTA and CDR2 FQGNSA. The CDR3 consists of 14 residues.

The rearrangement joins TRBV29-1 to TRBJ1-1, with D unclear. V lost 4 bases and J lost 0, with 9 bases in between. Germline CDR1 and CDR2: SQVTM and ANQGSEA. The CDR3 runs to 13 residues. The CDR3: CSVASVLNTEAFF. The CDR3 region has the DNA TGCAGCGTTGCTTCAGTACTGAACACTGAAGCTTTCTTT.

This sequence joins TRBV6-4 and TRBJ2-3; 8 bases are a match to TRBD2. Germline assignment: CDR1 MRHNA and CDR2 SNTAGT. V lost 6 bases, J lost 2 bases, and 10 bases stayed unmatched. The CDR3 covers 16 residues. This CDR3 is CASRELAASPTDTQYF. The CDR3 DNA is TGTGCCAGCAGGGAACTAGCGGCTTCACCCACAGATACGCAGTATTTT.

This clone was seen just once. This chain links TRBV7-2 with TRBJ1-5; the D gene is possibly TRBD1 (6 bases). This CDR3 has 16 residues. Trimming took off 3 bases at V and 1 base at J, with 13 bases between the two ends. CDR1 and CDR2 from the germline V gene are SGHTA and FQGNSA. CDR3 protein: CASSFSQGRSNQPQHF. CDR3 DNA: TGTGCCAGCAGCTTTAGTCAGGGGAGAAGCAATCAGCCCCAGCATTTT.

V is TRBV5-8 and J is TRBJ2-3; TRBD1 matches 9 bases. CDR3 size: 15 residues. Germline V gene sequence: CDR1 SGHTS, CDR2 YDEGEE. After removal of 2 bases from V and 2 bases from J, the junction contained 3 bases not matched to a gene. This chain's CDR3 is CASSFGTGTTDTQYF. The CDR3 DNA follows: TGTGCCAGCAGCTTTGGGACAGGGACCACAGATACGCAGTATTTT.

This rearrangement joins TRBV15 to TRBJ2-5; 10 bases fit TRBD2. This CDR3 has 15 amino acids. Germline-derived CDR1 and CDR2 are LNHNV and YYDKDF (reference sequence). Trimming cost V 0 bases and J 2 bases; bases outside gene matches: 0. In DNA form, the CDR3 reads TGTGCCACCAGCAGAGAACTAGCGGGGCAAGAGACCCAGTACTTC. Its translation is CATSRELAGQETQYF.

This chain joins TRBV4-2 and TRBJ2-7; TRBD2 matches 7 bases. V was clipped by 3 bases and J by 3 bases; unmatched bases: 2. Germline CDR1 is LGHNA and CDR2 is YNFKEQ. CDR3 size: 13 residues. The CDR3 is CASSHGGSYEQYF. The CDR3 DNA reads as TGTGCCAGCAGCCACGGCGGGAGCTACGAGCAGTACTTC.

The chain joins TRBV2 to TRBJ2-7, with 9 bases lining up with TRBD2. This CDR3 spans 15 amino acids. With V trimmed by 7 bases and J by 7 bases, 14 bases remained unmatched. The germline gives CDR1 SNHLY, CDR2 FYNNEI. CDR3 nucleotides: TGTGCCAGCACTTTCCTCCTAGCGGGGTCCTGGGAGCAGTACTTC. Translated: CASTFLLAGSWEQYF.

This clone was counted a few times. This CDR3 reads CSARVGAEAFF. CDR3 nucleotides: TGCAGTGCTAGAGTGGGAGCTGAAGCTTTCTTT. The chain carries TRBV20-1 and TRBJ1-1; the D is unclear. The CDR3 sequence is 11 residues long. Germline V CDR1 and CDR2: DFQATT, SNEGSKA (reference sequence). Trimming stripped 1 base from V and 6 bases from J, with 6 bases between.

The rearrangement uses TRBV6-5 and TRBJ2-7; TRBD2 matches at 8 bases. Germline CDR1 MNHEY, CDR2 SVGAGI. CDR3 length equals 14 residues. V was pared by 8 bases and J by 6 bases, with 12 bases of the junction left unmatched. Here the CDR3 reads CASRTPGGSGEQYF. The CDR3 DNA reads as TGTGCCAGCCGCACCCCGGGGGGGTCTGGCGAGCAGTACTTC.

V usage is TRBV30 and J usage is TRBJ2-7; D uncertain. From germline, CDR1 is GTSNPN and CDR2 SVGIG (reference sequence). V lost 3 bases and J 4 bases, leaving 7 bases between the germline ends. The CDR3 is 11 residues long. CDR3 nucleotide sequence: TGTGCCTGGAGCGGAGTGTACGAGCAGTACTTC. This gives the protein CAWSGVYEQYF.

The J gene is TRBJ1-1, the V gene TRBV7-2; weak D call: TRBD1 (6 bases). Between the trimmed V and J ends, which lost 2 bases and 3 bases, there was a span of 10 bases. Germline loops: CDR1 SGHTA, CDR2 FQGNSA. This CDR3 has 14 amino acids. This chain's CDR3 is CASSLLNRDTEAFF. DNA of the CDR3: TGTGCCAGCAGCTTATTGAACAGGGACACTGAAGCTTTCTTT.

V and J are TRBV11-3 and TRBJ2-2; 9 bases are shared with TRBD2. V was pared by 4 bases and J by 1 base, with 7 bases of the junction left unmatched. Germline V gene data show CDR1 as SGHNT and CDR2 as YENEEA. This CDR3 region has 17 residues. CDR3 region: CASSSRLLAGNTGELFF. In nucleotides, the CDR3 is TGTGCCAGCAGCTCTCGTTTACTAGCGGGGAACACCGGGGAGCTGTTTTTT.

This clone was observed a single time. V gene TRBV4-1 combines with J gene TRBJ2-7; 12 bases match TRBD2. This CDR3 is built from 17 residues. Losses at the gene ends were 4 bases for V and 0 bases for J; bases not matched to a gene: 7. Germline-derived CDR1 and CDR2 are MGHRA and YSYEKL. CDR3 residues: CASSRALAGGSSYEQYF. In nucleotides, the CDR3 is TGCGCCAGCAGCCGAGCTCTAGCGGGAGGGAGCTCCTACGAGCAGTACTTC.

The genes are TRBV6-9 and TRBJ1-1; D gene uncertain. Looked up from germline, CDR1 is MNHGY and CDR2 is SVAAGI. This CDR3 contains 11 residues. V was cut by 9 bases and J by 3 bases, with 8 bases left in between. Here the CDR3 reads CARAFDTEAFF. CDR3 nucleotides: TGTGCCAGGGCATTCGACACTGAAGCTTTCTTT.

This chain connects TRBV9 to TRBJ1-1; 8 positions agree with TRBD1. The germline V gene encodes CDR1 SGDLS and CDR2 YYNGEE. The V segment lost 4 bases and the J segment 7 bases; nucleotides outside the gene matches: 12. The CDR3 has 15 amino acids. The CDR3 region has the DNA TGTGCCAGCAGCCCCGGGACAGGAAAAATCGATGAAGCTTTCTTT. Its protein product is CASSPGTGKIDEAFF.

The genes are TRBV27 and TRBJ2-1; 8 bases line up with TRBD2. The germline V gene encodes CDR1 MNHEY and CDR2 SMNVEV (reference sequence). With V trimmed by 3 bases and J by 4 bases, 8 bases remained unmatched. The CDR3 covers 16 residues. The CDR3 loop is CASSFQSGSMYNEQFF. The CDR3 DNA reads as TGTGCCAGCAGTTTCCAGAGCGGGAGTATGTACAATGAGCAGTTCTTC.

The rearrangement joins TRBV7-8 to TRBJ2-7; D gene uncertain. The germline V gene encodes CDR1 SGHVS and CDR2 FQNEAQ. Between the trimmed V and J ends, which lost 1 base and 3 bases, there was a span of 7 bases. This CDR3 is 13 amino acids long. The CDR3 protein is CASSLGLDYEQYF. The DNA of the CDR3 is TGTGCCAGCAGCTTAGGATTAGACTACGAGCAGTACTTC.

The V and J genes are TRBV15 and TRBJ1-1; D gene unclear. The germline CDR1 and CDR2 sequences are LNHNV and YYDKDF (reference sequence). Trimming pared 4 bases from V and 5 bases from J, leaving 11 bases between. The CDR3 has 13 amino acids. The chain's CDR3 is CATSTRQRTEAFF. The DNA for the CDR3 is TGTGCCACCAGCACCAGGCAGAGAACTGAAGCTTTCTTT.

This chain uses TRBV11-1 with TRBJ2-5; 11 positions agree with TRBD2. This CDR3 is 15 amino acids long. Per the germline V gene, CDR1 is SGHAT and CDR2 is FQDESV (reference sequence). After removal of 3 bases from V and 5 bases from J, the junction contained 5 bases not matched to a gene. The CDR3 sequence: CASSFSGGAVETQYF. The CDR3 DNA reads TGTGCCAGCAGCTTTAGCGGGGGGGCTGTCGAGACCCAGTACTTC.

The chain joins TRBV7-2 to TRBJ2-3, with TRBD2 matching 10 bases. J gave up 4 bases and V 1 base, and 8 bases lay outside the gene matches. There are 17 residues in the CDR3. CDR1 is SGHTA, CDR2 FQGNSA, per germline. The CDR3 DNA sequence: TGTGCCAGCAGCTTAGTTCTAGCGGGGGCGTTCTCAGATACGCAGTATTTT. It encodes CASSLVLAGAFSDTQYF. Drawing the rest from reference TRBV7-2 and TRBJ2-3, the complete variable domain is GAGVSQSPSNKVTEKGKDVELRCDPISGHTALYWYRQSLGQGLEFLIYFQGNSAPDKSGLPSDRFSAERTGGSVSTLTIQRTQQEDSAVYLCASSLVLAGAFSDTQYFGPGTRLTVL.

J is TRBJ2-7 and V is TRBV4-3, with 7 bases lining up with TRBD1. Germline V gives CDR1 LGHNA, CDR2 YSLEER. CDR3 size: 14 residues. J was trimmed by 2 bases and V by 4 bases; bases with no gene match: 5. The CDR3 loop reads CASSRGQQAYEQYF. The CDR3 DNA reads TGCGCCAGCAGCCGGGGACAGCAAGCCTACGAGCAGTACTTC.

The chain uses TRBV4-1 and TRBJ2-3; perhaps TRBD1 as D (6 bases). The germline V gene has CDR1 MGHRA and CDR2 YSYEKL. The CDR3 is made up of 13 amino acids. Trimming removed 6 bases at V and 1 base at J, with 8 bases between. The CDR3 is CASRDSGTDTQYF. The CDR3 DNA sequence: TGCGCCAGCAGGGACAGCGGCACAGATACGCAGTATTTT.

The chain links TRBV5-4 to TRBJ2-3; 8 bases match TRBD2. Germline trimming cut 3 bases from V and 0 bases from J; bases unmatched to any gene: 6. Germline V gene data show CDR1 as SGHNT and CDR2 as YYREEE (reference sequence). The CDR3 is made up of 16 amino acids. This CDR3 is CASSSSPSGSTDTQYF. CDR3 sequence (DNA): TGTGCCAGCAGCTCCTCTCCTAGCGGGAGCACAGATACGCAGTATTTT.

This chain uses TRBV5-1 with TRBJ2-7; a weak D match, TRBD2 (6 bases). CDR3 length: 18 residues. Germline-derived CDR1 and CDR2 are SGHRS and YFSETQ. Trimming left V 0 bases short and J 1 base short, with 20 bases between. The CDR3 DNA is TGCGCCAGCAGCTTGGACAGGCCCTCGGGAGCGGTTTCCTACGAGCAGTACTTC. The encoded protein is CASSLDRPSGAVSYEQYF.

This sequence joins TRBV6-4 and TRBJ2-6; D perhaps matches TRBD2 (5 bases). Germline V gene sequence: CDR1 MRHNA, CDR2 SNTAGT. V dropped 3 bases and J dropped 2 bases, with 14 bases sitting between them. This CDR3 has 17 amino acids. The CDR3 region is CASSEDWGATGANVLTF. The CDR3 coding sequence is TGTGCCAGCAGTGAAGATTGGGGAGCGACTGGGGCCAACGTCCTGACTTTC.

This chain joins TRBV5-6 and TRBJ1-1; possible D gene TRBD1, 5 bases. This CDR3 contains 13 residues. Germline V gene sequence: CDR1 SGHDT, CDR2 YYEEEE. V gave up 1 base and J gave up 3 bases, with 7 bases separating them. CDR3 residues: CASSLRQYTEAFF. CDR3 DNA sequence: TGTGCCAGCAGCTTGCGACAGTACACTGAAGCTTTCTTT.

The CDR3 here is CASSLGTGGRTTDTQYF. The DNA for the CDR3 is TGCGCCAGCAGCTTGGGGACTGGCGGGCGAACGACAGATACGCAGTATTTT. The chain is built from TRBV5-1 and TRBJ2-3, with D possibly TRBD2 on 5 matching bases. Germline-derived CDR1 and CDR2 are SGHRS and YFSETQ. V lost 0 bases to trimming and J lost 3 bases, with 17 bases between them. CDR3 length equals 17 residues.

CDR3 protein: CASSPPSVFEYEQYF. CDR3 sequence (DNA): TGTGCCAGCTCACCCCCGTCGGTTTTTGAGTACGAGCAGTACTTC. This rearrangement joins TRBV18 to TRBJ2-7, with D unresolved. Trimming cost V 3 bases and J 4 bases, with 16 bases left between them. This CDR3 is built from 15 residues. In germline, CDR1 is KGHSH, CDR2 LQKENI. The whole variable domain, filled in from reference TRBV18 and TRBJ2-7, reads NAGVMQNPRHLVRRRGQEARLRCSPMKGHSHVYWYRQLPEEGLKFMVYLQKENIIDESGMPKERFSAEFPKEGPSILRIQQVVRGDSAAYFCASSPPSVFEYEQYFGPGTRLTVT.

The chain couples TRBV5-4 to TRBJ2-5, with TRBD2 identical over 13 bases. The V gene's germline CDR1 is SGHNT and CDR2 YYREEE (reference sequence). V was clipped by 3 bases and J by 6 bases; unmatched bases: 5. The CDR3 contains 15 residues. In DNA, the CDR3 is TGTGCCAGCAGCTACACTAGCGGGGGGGGGAAGACCCAGTACTTC. Translated, it gives CASSYTSGGGKTQYF.

V and J are TRBV10-1 and TRBJ1-5, with D unresolved. The CDR3 is made up of 12 amino acids. V lost 8 bases and J 5 bases, leaving 10 bases between the germline ends. In germline, CDR1 is WNHNN, CDR2 SYGVQD (reference sequence). The CDR3 region is CASVSGDQPQHF. CDR3 nucleotide sequence: TGCGCCAGCGTGTCGGGAGATCAGCCCCAGCATTTT.

This clone turned up a few times. The rearrangement uses TRBV12-5 and TRBJ2-2; possible D gene TRBD2, 6 bases. V gave up 7 bases and J gave up 0 bases, with 18 bases separating them. Per germline, CDR1 LGHNT and CDR2 FRNRAP. The CDR3 covers 17 residues. CDR3 amino acids: CASAPRPAGTNTGELFF. The DNA of the CDR3 is TGTGCTAGTGCTCCCCGGCCGGCGGGAACGAACACCGGGGAGCTGTTTTTT.